The 26 T cell receptor beta chains below come from one sample, sequenced in a study of blood T cell repertoires in COVID-19. Libraries were prepared by immunoSEQ multiplex PCR; TCRdb keeps only in-frame clonotypes and omits some of them. The sample includes 100,000 to 150,000 clones, approximately 74% of them seen just once. The material sequenced was peripheral blood. The origin of the receptors is a man older than 75 with COVID-19, enrolled during active disease.

The chain employs TRBV10-3 and TRBJ2-7; 10 bases line up with TRBD2. The CDR3 runs 14 residues. J lost 1 base, V lost 8 bases, and 5 bases had no gene match. Germline V lookup: CDR1 ENHRY, CDR2 SYGVKD. The CDR3 reads CAIGSGRASYEQYF. CDR3 DNA sequence: TGTGCCATCGGCAGCGGGAGGGCATCCTACGAGCAGTACTTC.

This chain joins TRBV18 and TRBJ2-1; 7 bases line up with TRBD2. J gave up 0 bases and V 3 bases, and 8 bases lay outside the gene matches. Germline CDR1 KGHSH, CDR2 LQKENI. CDR3 size: 17 residues. This CDR3 is CASSPPLLADSYNEQFF. Here the CDR3 DNA reads TGTGCCAGCTCACCCCCCCTTCTAGCGGACTCCTACAATGAGCAGTTCTTC.

The chain links TRBV10-3 to TRBJ2-5, with 12 nucleotides matching TRBD1. Germline V gene lookup returns CDR1 ENHRY and CDR2 SYGVKD. The V segment lost 6 bases and the J segment 4 bases; nucleotides outside the gene matches: 9. This CDR3 comprises 16 residues. The CDR3 reads CAISPSGTGGGETQYF. In nucleotides, the CDR3 is TGTGCCATCAGCCCGTCCGGGACAGGGGGCGGAGAGACCCAGTACTTC.

The chain links TRBV6-5 to TRBJ2-1, with 7 bases that match TRBD1. The CDR3 is 13 amino acids. CDR1 and CDR2 (germline): MNHEY, SVGAGI. The trim removed 5 bases at V and 8 bases at J, leaving 6 bases unmatched. CDR3 amino acids: CASSLARGHEQFF. In DNA form, the CDR3 reads TGTGCCAGCAGTCTAGCTAGGGGGCATGAGCAGTTCTTC.

The chain combines TRBV7-3 with TRBJ2-6, with 8 bases matching TRBD2. From germline, CDR1 is SGHTA and CDR2 FQGTGA. The CDR3 runs to 17 residues. Trimming took 5 bases from V and 0 from J; bases not matched to a gene: 6. CDR3 coding DNA: TGTGCCAGCAGCCCTGTTGGACTAGCCTCTGGGGCCAACGTCCTGACTTTC. As protein: CASSPVGLASGANVLTF.

The chain combines TRBV19 with TRBJ2-5; D ambiguous. This CDR3 contains 11 residues. Germline assignment: CDR1 LNHDA and CDR2 SQIVND (reference sequence). V was clipped by 4 bases and J by 4 bases, with 4 bases between them. The CDR3 sequence: CASSNTETQYF. The CDR3 DNA reads TGTGCCAGTAGTAACACAGAGACCCAGTACTTC.

This clone was observed a handful of times. V gene TRBV19 combines with J gene TRBJ1-6; the D is unclear. This CDR3 contains 13 residues. V dropped 5 bases and J dropped 5 bases, with 7 bases sitting between them. Germline loops: CDR1 LNHDA, CDR2 SQIVND (reference sequence). The CDR3 here is CASSRRDNSPLHF. The CDR3, as DNA: TGTGCCAGTAGTCGACGGGATAATTCACCCCTCCACTTT.

V is TRBV28 and J is TRBJ2-1; D is perhaps TRBD2 (5 bases). The germline V gene has CDR1 MDHEN and CDR2 SYDVKM. The V end was cut by 2 bases, the J end by 9 bases, with 11 bases between. CDR3 size: 13 residues. The CDR3 coding sequence is TGTGCCAGCAGTTTAGGCCAGAGGGTTGAGCAGTTCTTC. It translates to CASSLGQRVEQFF.

The chain couples TRBV6-6 to TRBJ2-7; 9 bases align to TRBD1. The CDR3 has 15 residues. With 6 bases clipped from V and 4 bases from J, the junction kept 10 bases outside the gene matches. The germline gives CDR1 MNHNY, CDR2 SVGAGI (reference sequence). In DNA, the CDR3 is TGTGCCAGCAGCTCCCCCCGGACAGGGGAGTACGAGCAGTACTTC. This codes for CASSSPRTGEYEQYF.

The chain is built from TRBV19 and TRBJ1-3; D gene ambiguous. Trimming removed 1 base at V and 1 base at J, with 5 bases between. This CDR3 is built from 14 residues. CDR1 and CDR2 (germline): LNHDA, SQIVND (reference sequence). CDR3 loop: CASSIVSSGNTIYF. Here the CDR3 DNA reads TGTGCCAGTAGTATAGTATCGTCTGGAAACACCATATATTTT.

The J gene is TRBJ2-5, the V gene TRBV6-1, with TRBD1 matching 7 bases. The CDR3 has 15 amino acids. CDR1 MNHNS and CDR2 SASEGT come from the germline V gene. Germline trimming cut 3 bases from V and 7 bases from J; bases unmatched to any gene: 11. CDR3 nucleotide sequence: TGTGCCAGCAGTGAGACAGGGACCCCAGTTGGGACCCAGTACTTC. Translating it yields CASSETGTPVGTQYF.

This chain connects TRBV5-1 to TRBJ2-5; 10 nucleotides match TRBD2. The V and J ends lost 0 bases and 9 bases, in that order; junction bases with no gene match: 11. The CDR3 contains 16 residues. Germline loops: CDR1 SGHRS, CDR2 YFSETQ. CDR3 DNA: TGCGCCAGCAGCTTGGGGACTAGCGGCCCCCCGGGAGCCCAGTACTTC. It translates to CASSLGTSGPPGAQYF.

This clone was counted only a few times. The V gene is TRBV7-9, the J gene TRBJ2-3, with 9 bases that match TRBD1. Germline CDR1 and CDR2: SEHNR and FQNEAQ (reference sequence). The V gene end was trimmed by 5 bases and the J gene end by 3 bases; junction bases not matched to a gene: 6. The CDR3 covers 15 residues. The DNA of the CDR3 is TGTGCCAGCAGCCAGCCGGGACAGGGAACAGATACGCAGTATTTT. Amino acid sequence: CASSQPGQGTDTQYF.

The chain joins TRBV19 to TRBJ2-2, with D maybe TRBD1 (6 bases). The V gene lost 7 bases and the J gene lost 4 bases, with 16 bases spanning the gap. Germline CDR1 is LNHDA and CDR2 is SQIVND (reference sequence). The CDR3 consists of 15 residues. As DNA, the CDR3 is TGTGCCAGTACCTTGGGACATCGGCGCACCGGGGAGCTGTTTTTT. As protein: CASTLGHRRTGELFF.

This CDR3 reads CASSSRGRETQYF. The CDR3 coding sequence is TGTGCCAGCTCATCCAGGGGGAGAGAGACCCAGTACTTC. The rearrangement joins TRBV18 to TRBJ2-5; 7 positions match TRBD1. The trim removed 5 bases at V and 4 bases at J, leaving 4 bases unmatched. Looked up from germline, CDR1 is KGHSH and CDR2 is LQKENI. CDR3 length: 13 amino acids.

The V gene is TRBV5-1, the J gene TRBJ2-2; maybe TRBD1 (5 bases). The CDR3 length is 14 residues. V lost 0 bases to trimming and J lost 5 bases, with 8 bases between them. Germline lookup yields CDR1 SGHRS and CDR2 YFSETQ. The CDR3 DNA is TGCGCCAGCAGCTTGGAGGGGCGTACCGGGGAGCTGTTTTTT. Its translation is CASSLEGRTGELFF.

Only a few counts were recorded for this clone. This chain uses TRBV6-5 with TRBJ2-5; maybe TRBD2 (6 bases). This CDR3 is built from 14 residues. In germline, CDR1 is MNHEY, CDR2 SVGAGI. Deletions cut 4 bases from V and 1 base from J, with 10 bases between. The CDR3 sequence is CASSSGTSQETQYF. CDR3 bases: TGTGCCAGCAGTTCCGGGACTTCCCAAGAGACCCAGTACTTC.

For the CDR3, the DNA is TGTGCCAGCAGTCCTCGAAGACAGGGCCCGAACACTGAAGCTTTCTTT. It yields the protein CASSPRRQGPNTEAFF. The chain couples TRBV27 to TRBJ1-1; the match to TRBD1 covers 7 bases. CDR3 length equals 16 residues. Germline CDR1 reads MNHEY; CDR2 reads SMNVEV (reference sequence). The trim removed 5 bases at V and 1 base at J, leaving 10 bases unmatched.

This clone occurred a few times. At one end the junction does not follow the germline gene, possibly because of a read error. This chain uses TRBV7-7 with TRBJ2-1; perhaps TRBD2 as D (8 bases). Germline values: CDR1 SSHAT, CDR2 FNYEAQ (reference sequence). The CDR3 totals 15 residues. This chain's CDR3 is CASSLGGGRTDEQFF. The CDR3 DNA reads as TGTGCTAGCAGCTTAGGGGGCGGGAGGACGGATGAGCAGTTCTTC.

The rearrangement links TRBV5-1 to TRBJ2-7; 7 nucleotides align to TRBD2. J gave up 5 bases and V 1 base, and 9 bases lay outside the gene matches. The CDR3 consists of 15 residues. Per the germline V gene, CDR1 is SGHRS and CDR2 is YFSETQ. The CDR3 region has the DNA TGCGCCAGCAGCTTGATTGGGACTACTGGGGACGAGCAGTACTTC. As protein: CASSLIGTTGDEQYF.

This chain joins TRBV18 and TRBJ2-7; D is perhaps TRBD2 (5 bases). V was cut by 6 bases and J by 2 bases, with 14 bases left in between. The CDR3 is made up of 14 amino acids. Germline loops: CDR1 KGHSH, CDR2 LQKENI. The CDR3 DNA sequence: TGTGCCAGCTCCTCCACGGGGAAGGCCTACGAGCAGTACTTC. Translation gives CASSSTGKAYEQYF.

Only a few counts were recorded for this clone. This CDR3 is CASSSGQGGSKNIQYF. CDR3 nucleotides: TGTGCCAGCAGCTCCGGACAGGGCGGATCCAAAAACATTCAGTACTTC. The J gene is TRBJ2-4, the V gene TRBV9, with TRBD1 matching 8 bases. This CDR3 region has 16 residues. V dropped 4 bases and J dropped 2; count of bases not matched to a gene: 8. The V gene's germline CDR1 is SGDLS and CDR2 YYNGEE.

The V call is TRBV6-6, the J call TRBJ2-3, with D maybe TRBD1 (6 bases). CDR3 size: 13 residues. The germline V gene encodes CDR1 MNHNY and CDR2 SVGAGI (reference sequence). With 6 bases removed from V and 4 bases from J, the gap between germline ends came to 11 bases. The CDR3 coding sequence is TGTGCCAGCAGAATGGACAGATCAGATACGCAGTATTTT. It encodes CASRMDRSDTQYF.

CDR3 nucleotides: TGTGCCAGCAGCCAAGTCCATGAGGAGACCCAGTACTTC. This translates into CASSQVHEETQYF. The chain combines TRBV4-2 with TRBJ2-5; no clear D. The V and J ends lost 1 base and 5 bases respectively, with 8 bases between them. Germline CDR1 is LGHNA and CDR2 is YNFKEQ. The CDR3 length is 13 residues.

This clone has a handful of counts. This sequence joins TRBV18 and TRBJ1-2; D remains ambiguous. The CDR3 length is 13 residues. Trimming stripped 3 bases from V and 3 bases from J, with 8 bases between. Per the germline V gene, CDR1 is KGHSH and CDR2 is LQKENI. This chain's CDR3 is CASSPSDYYGYTF. In nucleotides, the CDR3 is TGTGCCAGCTCACCGTCAGATTACTATGGCTACACCTTC. Full variable domain (outside the CDR3, taken from reference TRBV18 and TRBJ1-2): NAGVMQNPRHLVRRRGQEARLRCSPMKGHSHVYWYRQLPEEGLKFMVYLQKENIIDESGMPKERFSAEFPKEGPSILRIQQVVRGDSAAYFCASSPSDYYGYTFGSGTRLTVV.

The V call is TRBV11-2, the J call TRBJ2-1; TRBD2 might be the D (6 bases). CDR3 size: 13 residues. Per germline, CDR1 SGHAT and CDR2 FQNNGV. V was cut by 4 bases and J by 6 bases, with 10 bases left in between. The chain's CDR3 is CASSWDSGNEQFF. CDR3 DNA sequence: TGTGCCAGCAGCTGGGACTCCGGCAATGAGCAGTTCTTC.